These 21 T cell receptor beta chains were all obtained from the same sample, sequenced in a study of glioma-infiltrating T cells after dendritic cell vaccination. Sequencing was performed with immunoSEQ multiplex PCR; in TCRdb, only in-frame clones are kept and a portion is missing. The table has some 73,000 clones, roughly four fifths seen once. The sample consisted of blood, taken before dendritic cell vaccination. These TCRs come from a human donor with glioblastoma.

The rearrangement joins TRBV29-1 to TRBJ1-5; D possibly corresponds to TRBD1 (5 bases). V was trimmed by 5 bases and J by 1 base, leaving 9 bases between them. This CDR3 has 13 amino acids. Per germline, CDR1 SQVTM and CDR2 ANQGSEA. CDR3 amino acids: CSVRRGSNQPQHF. In nucleotides, the CDR3 is TGCAGCGTTCGGAGGGGAAGCAATCAGCCCCAGCATTTT.

V gene TRBV19 combines with J gene TRBJ1-2, with D perhaps TRBD1 (6 bases). Trimming removed 1 base from V and 4 bases from J, with 16 bases in between. The CDR3 is 16 residues long. Germline V gives CDR1 LNHDA, CDR2 SQIVND (reference sequence). The CDR3 loop is CASSIAKMDSSYGYTF. The DNA for the CDR3 is TGTGCCAGTAGTATAGCAAAAATGGACAGCTCCTATGGCTACACCTTC. The complete variable domain, with remaining parts taken from reference TRBV19 and TRBJ1-2, reads DGGITQSPKYLFRKEGQNVTLSCEQNLNHDAMYWYRQDPGQGLRLIYYSQIVNDFQKGDIAEGYSVSREKKESFPLTVTSAQKNPTAFYLCASSIAKMDSSYGYTFGSGTRLTVV.

The gene calls are TRBV29-1 and TRBJ2-3; 9 bases map to TRBD1. The CDR3 sequence is 15 residues long. Per germline, CDR1 SQVTM and CDR2 ANQGSEA. J was trimmed by 0 bases and V by 3 bases; bases with no gene match: 4. The DNA for the CDR3 is TGCAGCGTTGAGTCGGGGACAGGGAGCACAGATACGCAGTATTTT. Translated: CSVESGTGSTDTQYF.

This clone has only one observation. The chain recombines TRBV29-1 with TRBJ2-3, with 10 bases aligning to TRBD1. The CDR3 has 14 residues. V lost 4 bases and J lost 2; bases outside the gene matches: 3. Germline V gene sequence: CDR1 SQVTM, CDR2 ANQGSEA. The CDR3 protein is CSVGDRGFTDTQYF. The DNA for the CDR3 is TGCAGCGTTGGGGACAGGGGTTTCACAGATACGCAGTATTTT.

The chain is built from TRBV15 and TRBJ1-2; 7 nucleotides agree with TRBD1. Germline CDR1 reads LNHNV; CDR2 reads YYDKDF (reference sequence). V trimming: 0 bases; J trimming: 7 bases; junction bases outside the gene matches: 8. The CDR3 totals 15 residues. CDR3: CATSRDYSGGIGYTF. The DNA for the CDR3 is TGTGCCACCAGCAGAGATTACTCAGGGGGGATTGGCTACACCTTC.

This rearrangement joins TRBV30 to TRBJ1-2, with no clear D. Trimming cost V 0 bases and J 0 bases, with 8 bases left between them. Per germline, CDR1 GTSNPN and CDR2 SVGIG (reference sequence). The CDR3 has 14 amino acids. The CDR3 DNA reads as TGTGCCTGGAGTGTAGGAGGAGCTAACTATGGCTACACCTTC. Translating it yields CAWSVGGANYGYTF.

The chain joins TRBV9 to TRBJ2-1; 13 bases match TRBD2. After removal of 4 bases from V and 10 bases from J, the junction contained 8 bases not matched to a gene. This CDR3 comprises 15 residues. In germline, CDR1 is SGDLS, CDR2 YYNGEE. The CDR3 coding sequence is TGTGCCAGCAGCCCAAGGACTAGCGGGAGACCCGAGCAGTTCTTC. Amino acids: CASSPRTSGRPEQFF.

This sequence joins TRBV11-2 and TRBJ1-5; D possibly corresponds to TRBD1 (6 bases). The germline V and J ends were trimmed by 2 bases and 3 bases, with 17 bases remaining between them. Germline loops: CDR1 SGHAT, CDR2 FQNNGV. The CDR3 sequence is 17 residues long. This CDR3 is CASSLSNTGGPNQPQHF. DNA of the CDR3: TGTGCCAGCAGCTTAAGTAATACGGGGGGCCCCAATCAGCCCCAGCATTTT. The whole variable domain, remainder taken from reference TRBV11-2 and TRBJ1-5, is EAGVAQSPRYKIIEKRQSVAFWCNPISGHATLYWYQQILGQGPKLLIQFQNNGVVDDSQLPKDRFSAERLKGVDSTLKIQPAKLEDSAVYLCASSLSNTGGPNQPQHFGDGTRLSIL.

The genes are TRBV30 and TRBJ1-2, with D perhaps matching TRBD1 (5 bases). The V gene lost 4 bases and the J gene lost 4 bases, with 16 bases spanning the gap. The germline CDR1 and CDR2 sequences are GTSNPN and SVGIG (reference sequence). This CDR3 is built from 14 residues. CDR3 bases: TGTGCCTGGACTTACAATGGGGCGACCTATGGCTACACCTTC. Residues: CAWTYNGATYGYTF.

The rearrangement joins TRBV11-2 to TRBJ1-5; D gene ambiguous. The CDR3 is 13 residues long. Germline V CDR1 and CDR2: SGHAT, FQNNGV. V was clipped by 2 bases and J by 6 bases, with 8 bases between them. The chain's CDR3 is CASSLSDSQPQHF. The CDR3 nucleotides read TGTGCCAGCAGCTTAAGCGATAGTCAGCCCCAGCATTTT.

The chain is built from TRBV2 and TRBJ1-2; 7 nucleotides line up with TRBD1. With 4 bases clipped from V and 1 base from J, the junction kept 0 bases outside the gene matches. The length of the CDR3 is 13 residues. Germline loops: CDR1 SNHLY, CDR2 FYNNEI. Here the CDR3 reads CASSGDSNYGYTF. As DNA, the CDR3 is TGTGCCAGCAGTGGGGACAGTAACTATGGCTACACCTTC.

The chain carries TRBV2 and TRBJ2-1; D may be TRBD2 (6 bases). The CDR3 runs to 13 residues. In germline, CDR1 is SNHLY, CDR2 FYNNEI. Trimming removed 6 bases from V and 9 bases from J, with 15 bases in between. For the CDR3, the DNA is TGTGCCAGCAGACGGGACTCCGCGGGTGAGCAGTTCTTC. Amino acid sequence: CASRRDSAGEQFF. The full variable domain, rest sourced from reference TRBV2 and TRBJ2-1, is EPEVTQTPSHQVTQMGQEVILRCVPISNHLYFYWYRQILGQKVEFLVSFYNNEISEKSEIFDDQFSVERPDGSNFTLKIRSTKLEDSAMYFCASRRDSAGEQFFGPGTRLTVL.

The chain carries TRBV5-6 and TRBJ2-1; no clear D gene. The germline V gene encodes CDR1 SGHDT and CDR2 YYEEEE. CDR3 length equals 15 residues. Trimming pared 0 bases from V and 0 bases from J, leaving 7 bases between. The DNA for the CDR3 is TGTGCCAGCAGCTTGGACCATAGCTCCTACAATGAGCAGTTCTTC. It translates to CASSLDHSSYNEQFF.

This clone turned up a few times. V and J are TRBV9 and TRBJ2-1, with 7 bases lining up with TRBD2. The J segment lost 10 bases and the V segment lost 4 bases, leaving 5 bases of the junction unmatched. Germline V gives CDR1 SGDLS, CDR2 YYNGEE. The CDR3 spans 12 residues. The CDR3 protein is CASSPWGGEQFF. The CDR3 DNA reads as TGTGCCAGCAGCCCATGGGGGGGAGAGCAGTTCTTC.

The rearrangement joins TRBV5-1 to TRBJ1-6, with D perhaps TRBD1 (5 bases). The CDR3 contains 16 residues. Germline CDR1 SGHRS, CDR2 YFSETQ. V was trimmed by 0 bases and J by 9 bases, leaving 16 bases between them. The CDR3 DNA follows: TGCGCCAGCAGCTTGGCCTGGGGCGGTCAGGGTTCACCCCTCCACTTT. This translates into CASSLAWGGQGSPLHF.

This chain joins TRBV6-1 and TRBJ1-1, with 9 bases aligning to TRBD1. CDR3 length: 14 residues. J lost 10 bases, V lost 0 bases, and 6 bases had no gene match. Germline loops: CDR1 MNHNS, CDR2 SASEGT. CDR3 sequence reads: CASSEALGTGPAFF. In DNA, the CDR3 is TGTGCCAGCAGTGAAGCGCTGGGGACAGGGCCAGCTTTCTTT.

The J gene is TRBJ1-6, the V gene TRBV6-5; D remains unclear. Germline assignment: CDR1 MNHEY and CDR2 SVGAGI. Trimming removed 5 bases from V and 10 bases from J, with 6 bases in between. This CDR3 comprises 11 residues. CDR3 amino acids: CASSEESPLHF. The CDR3 nucleotides are TGTGCCAGCAGTGAGGAATCACCCCTCCACTTT.

The chain has TRBV7-9 and TRBJ2-5; 11 positions match TRBD2. Germline V gives CDR1 SEHNR, CDR2 FQNEAQ (reference sequence). V lost 4 bases to trimming and J lost 0 bases; unmatched junction nucleotides: 4. The CDR3 length is 16 residues. DNA of the CDR3: TGTGCCAGCAGCTCAGGGACTAGCGGAAACCAAGAGACCCAGTACTTC. Residues: CASSSGTSGNQETQYF.

CDR3 region: CASSLTGAGSYNEQFF. CDR3 nucleotides: TGTGCCAGCAGCTTAACGGGAGCTGGCTCCTACAATGAGCAGTTCTTC. The chain carries TRBV7-3 and TRBJ2-1; weak D call: TRBD2 (5 bases). Trimming stripped 0 bases from V and 0 bases from J, with 9 bases between. This CDR3 region has 16 residues. Germline V gene sequence: CDR1 SGHTA, CDR2 FQGTGA. The full variable domain, completed using reference TRBV7-3 and TRBJ2-1, is GAGVSQTPSNKVTEKGKYVELRCDPISGHTALYWYRQSLGQGPEFLIYFQGTGAADDSGLPNDRFFAVRPEGSVSTLKIQRTERGDSAVYLCASSLTGAGSYNEQFFGPGTRLTVL.

The chain recombines TRBV27 with TRBJ2-1; TRBD2 might be the D (6 bases). CDR1 and CDR2 (germline): MNHEY, SMNVEV (reference sequence). The CDR3 loop spans 16 amino acids. V shed 2 bases and J shed 5 bases, with 16 bases lying between them. CDR3 sequence (DNA): TGTGCCAGCAGTTTAGCACCTGCTAGCGCCCACAATGAGCAGTTCTTC. It codes for CASSLAPASAHNEQFF.

The chain links TRBV7-8 to TRBJ2-2; possible D gene TRBD2, 5 bases. This CDR3 spans 13 amino acids. Per germline, CDR1 SGHVS and CDR2 FQNEAQ. V lost 2 bases, J lost 7 bases, and 8 bases lay in between. For the CDR3, the DNA is TGTGCCAGCAGCTTATTCCGGGGCGGGGAGCTGTTTTTT. This gives the protein CASSLFRGGELFF.